These 32 T cell receptor beta chains share one sample of origin, sequenced in a study of blood T cell repertoires in COVID-19. Sequencing used immunoSEQ multiplex PCR; TCRdb keeps in-frame clones, though not all of them. Of 80,000 or so clones listed, approximately 78% are singletons. The sample comprised peripheral blood. These receptors originate from a woman of 80 years or more with acute or convalescent COVID-19.

This chain connects TRBV11-3 to TRBJ1-2, with D unclear. Between the trimmed V and J ends, which lost 5 bases and 2 bases, there was a span of 9 bases. The CDR3 is 13 amino acids. The germline gives CDR1 SGHNT, CDR2 YENEEA. The CDR3 sequence is CASSADGNYGYTF. The CDR3 DNA reads TGTGCCAGCAGCGCCGACGGGAACTATGGCTACACCTTC.

The genes are TRBV28 and TRBJ2-1; D is perhaps TRBD1 (6 bases). Looked up from germline, CDR1 is MDHEN and CDR2 is SYDVKM. The CDR3 extends over 13 amino acids. V lost 7 bases and J 1 base, leaving 8 bases between the germline ends. The CDR3 coding sequence is TGTGCCAGCACGGACAGTTCCTACAATGAGCAGTTCTTC. Translating it yields CASTDSSYNEQFF.

The chain carries TRBV9 and TRBJ1-1; D is perhaps TRBD1 (6 bases). The CDR3 contains 15 residues. Germline assignment: CDR1 SGDLS and CDR2 YYNGEE. With 0 bases removed from V and 3 bases from J, the gap between germline ends came to 12 bases. CDR3 sequence (DNA): TGTGCCAGCAGCGTAGCGGGGGGCAGATACACTGAAGCTTTCTTT. It is translated as CASSVAGGRYTEAFF. Drawing the rest from reference TRBV9 and TRBJ1-1, the complete variable domain is DSGVTQTPKHLITATGQRVTLRCSPRSGDLSVYWYQQSLDQGLQFLIQYYNGEERAKGNILERFSAQQFPDLHSELNLSSLELGDSALYFCASSVAGGRYTEAFFGQGTRLTVV.

A few counts support this clone. This chain connects TRBV10-3 to TRBJ1-4, with 9 bases matching TRBD1. Trimming removed 2 bases from V and 8 bases from J; junction bases left unmatched: 3. This CDR3 is 14 amino acids long. Germline V gives CDR1 ENHRY, CDR2 SYGVKD. The CDR3 loop is CAISEGTGREKLFF. The CDR3 region has the DNA TGTGCCATCAGTGAGGGGACAGGGCGCGAAAAACTGTTTTTT.

The chain recombines TRBV19 with TRBJ1-4; possibly TRBD1 for D (6 bases). Trimming shortened V by 10 bases and J by 7 bases, and 19 bases separated the two germline ends. The CDR3 runs to 14 residues. The germline CDR1 and CDR2 sequences are LNHDA and SQIVND (reference sequence). CDR3 amino acids: CATQGGGVGEKLFF. The CDR3, as DNA: TGTGCCACCCAAGGGGGAGGGGTAGGTGAAAAACTGTTTTTT.

This chain connects TRBV30 to TRBJ2-6; weak D call: TRBD1 (6 bases). V lost 4 bases and J lost 0, with 10 bases in between. Germline CDR1 is GTSNPN and CDR2 is SVGIG (reference sequence). The CDR3 is 15 amino acids. The CDR3 is CAWTRQVSGANVLTF. The CDR3 region has the DNA TGTGCCTGGACCAGACAGGTCTCTGGGGCCAACGTCCTGACTTTC.

V and J are TRBV4-3 and TRBJ2-1; D may be TRBD2 (6 bases). In germline, CDR1 is LGHNA, CDR2 YSLEER. Trimming removed 0 bases at V and 6 bases at J, with 21 bases between. The CDR3 sequence is 18 residues long. The CDR3 protein is CASSQDGVRDPGVNEQFF. The CDR3 bases are TGCGCCAGCAGCCAAGACGGGGTACGGGACCCGGGGGTCAATGAGCAGTTCTTC.

The J gene is TRBJ2-3, the V gene TRBV27; tentative D call: TRBD1 (6 bases). Germline CDR1 is MNHEY and CDR2 is SMNVEV (reference sequence). The CDR3 runs to 14 residues. Trimming left V 6 bases short and J 2 bases short, with 12 bases between. CDR3 residues: CASSTTGITDTQYF. The CDR3 nucleotides are TGTGCCAGCAGCACCACAGGGATCACAGATACGCAGTATTTT.

The V call is TRBV19, the J call TRBJ1-6; 7 nucleotides match TRBD1. Trimming removed 3 bases from V and 6 bases from J; junction bases left unmatched: 5. The germline gives CDR1 LNHDA, CDR2 SQIVND (reference sequence). The CDR3 contains 15 residues. CDR3 nucleotide sequence: TGTGCCAGTAGTATGGTGGGGACAGCTAATTCACCCCTCCACTTT. Encoded protein: CASSMVGTANSPLHF.

The J gene is TRBJ1-1, the V gene TRBV19; TRBD1 aligns across 9 bases. Germline loops: CDR1 LNHDA, CDR2 SQIVND (reference sequence). The trim removed 5 bases at V and 2 bases at J, leaving 3 bases unmatched. The CDR3 contains 14 residues. The CDR3 sequence is CASSHRGQNTEAFF. CDR3 sequence (DNA): TGTGCCAGTAGTCACAGGGGGCAAAACACTGAAGCTTTCTTT.

Worth noting for this clone: Other nucleotide sequences from this sample produce the same CDR3. The chain carries TRBV19 and TRBJ1-2; D call uncertain. CDR3 length: 12 amino acids. V was clipped by 3 bases and J by 4 bases, with 6 bases between them. The germline CDR1 and CDR2 sequences are LNHDA and SQIVND (reference sequence). DNA of the CDR3: TGTGCCAGTAGTATTTCCGTCTATGGCTACACCTTC. Translating gives CASSISVYGYTF.

The chain is built from TRBV6-2 or TRBV6-3 and TRBJ1-5; D perhaps matches TRBD1 (6 bases). The CDR3 totals 16 residues. CDR1 MNHEY and CDR2 SVGEGT come from the germline V gene. V lost 3 bases, J lost 2 bases, and 14 bases lay in between. CDR3 protein: CASSYYTGRGNQPQHF. The CDR3, as DNA: TGTGCCAGCAGTTATTATACAGGGCGAGGCAATCAGCCCCAGCATTTT.

The rearrangement uses TRBV15 and TRBJ1-5; 7 nucleotides align to TRBD1. The CDR3 length is 14 residues. V dropped 3 bases and J dropped 3; count of bases not matched to a gene: 2. Per the germline V gene, CDR1 is LNHNV and CDR2 is YYDKDF (reference sequence). The CDR3 nucleotides read TGTGCCACCAGCAGGGGACAGCCCAATCAGCCCCAGCATTTT. Amino acids: CATSRGQPNQPQHF.

V usage is TRBV20-1 and J usage is TRBJ1-3; 8 bases line up with TRBD1. Germline CDR1 DFQATT, CDR2 SNEGSKA (reference sequence). The CDR3 contains 15 residues. V was clipped by 3 bases and J by 4 bases; unmatched bases: 8. This chain's CDR3 is CSASRPTGAGNTIYF. In DNA, the CDR3 is TGCAGTGCTAGTAGACCGACAGGGGCCGGAAACACCATATATTTT.

This chain connects TRBV19 to TRBJ1-2; 7 bases fit TRBD1. Germline V CDR1 and CDR2: LNHDA, SQIVND (reference sequence). V lost 7 bases, J lost 4 bases, and 9 bases stayed unmatched. This CDR3 region has 14 residues. The CDR3 DNA reads as TGTGCCAGTACGTTAGGGGGCCTAGGCTATGGCTACACCTTC. Translating gives CASTLGGLGYGYTF.

The gene calls are TRBV10-1 and TRBJ2-7; 10 positions agree with TRBD1. CDR1 is WNHNN, CDR2 SYGVQD, per germline (reference sequence). The CDR3 sequence is 17 residues long. J lost 4 bases, V lost 2 bases, and 11 bases had no gene match. The CDR3: CASSERRGGQGSYEQYF. CDR3 sequence (DNA): TGCGCCAGCAGTGAGAGACGAGGGGGACAGGGGTCGTACGAGCAGTACTTC.

V is TRBV3-1 (or the pseudogene TRBV3-2) and J is TRBJ2-5, with TRBD2 matching over 11 bases. The germline gives CDR1 LGHDT, CDR2 YNNKEL (reference sequence). CDR3 length: 16 amino acids. With 0 bases clipped from V and 7 bases from J, the junction kept 7 bases outside the gene matches. The CDR3 loop reads CASSQDVTSGGGTQYF. CDR3 in DNA: TGTGCCAGCAGCCAAGATGTAACTAGCGGGGGAGGGACCCAGTACTTC.

The chain recombines TRBV5-1 with TRBJ2-7; TRBD2 matches at 8 bases. This CDR3 region has 15 residues. J was trimmed by 4 bases and V by 0 bases; bases with no gene match: 6. Germline V gene data show CDR1 as SGHRS and CDR2 as YFSETQ. This CDR3 reads CASSLAAGGGYEQYF. CDR3 in DNA: TGCGCCAGCAGCTTGGCCGCGGGGGGCGGATACGAGCAGTACTTC.

The chain recombines TRBV24-1 with TRBJ1-2, with D possibly being TRBD1 (5 bases). Trimming left V 4 bases short and J 4 bases short, with 12 bases between. The CDR3 runs to 14 residues. Germline CDR1 is KGHDR and CDR2 is SFDVKD. The DNA for the CDR3 is TGTGCCACCAGTGACCCTCGGGGGGGCTATGGCTACACCTTC. Translated, it gives CATSDPRGGYGYTF.

The chain couples TRBV30 to TRBJ1-3; possible D gene TRBD1, 5 bases. CDR1 is GTSNPN, CDR2 SVGIG, per germline (reference sequence). This CDR3 is 12 amino acids long. Trimming took 8 bases from V and 4 from J, leaving 12 bases between them. In DNA form, the CDR3 reads TGTGCCGCGGGGGGGACGGGAAACACCATATATTTT. Its translation is CAAGGTGNTIYF.

This CDR3 reads CASSLEGNNQPQHF. The CDR3 coding sequence is TGCGCCAGCAGCTTGGAGGGGAACAATCAGCCCCAGCATTTT. The rearrangement joins TRBV5-1 to TRBJ1-5, with TRBD1 as a possible D gene (5 bases). Germline V gene sequence: CDR1 SGHRS, CDR2 YFSETQ. V lost 0 bases, J lost 3 bases, and 7 bases lay in between. The CDR3 is made up of 14 amino acids.

The chain carries TRBV4-2 and TRBJ1-2, with TRBD1 matching over 8 bases. V lost 5 bases, J lost 0 bases, and 8 bases stayed unmatched. CDR3 length equals 16 residues. The germline V gene encodes CDR1 LGHNA and CDR2 YNFKEQ. CDR3 coding DNA: TGTGCCAGCAGCTATATTGGACAGGGCGCTAACTATGGCTACACCTTC. It codes for CASSYIGQGANYGYTF.

This rearrangement joins TRBV24-1 to TRBJ2-7, with unresolved D. The CDR3 has 12 amino acids. Germline V CDR1 and CDR2: KGHDR, SFDVKD. V was cut by 4 bases and J by 2 bases, with 5 bases left in between. The CDR3 here is CATSDPAYEQYF. CDR3 bases: TGTGCCACCAGTGACCCAGCCTACGAGCAGTACTTC.

This clone appeared once. This rearrangement joins TRBV30 to TRBJ1-4; tentative D call: TRBD1 (6 bases). CDR1 is GTSNPN, CDR2 SVGIG, per germline (reference sequence). V shed 2 bases and J shed 4 bases, with 17 bases lying between them. The CDR3 sequence is 16 residues long. CDR3 bases: TGTGCCTGGAGTTGCTCTTGGGACACCGTTAATGAAAAACTGTTTTTT. It is translated as CAWSCSWDTVNEKLFF.

The CDR3 is CASSTGTRGNQPQHF. The CDR3 DNA is TGTGCCAGTAGTACAGGTACGAGGGGCAATCAGCCCCAGCATTTT. The chain carries TRBV19 and TRBJ1-5; D remains ambiguous. Trimming shortened V by 4 bases and J by 2 bases, and 12 bases separated the two germline ends. The CDR3 runs 15 residues. From germline, CDR1 is LNHDA and CDR2 SQIVND (reference sequence).

This clone was counted a single time. The chain is built from TRBV19 and TRBJ2-7, with 15 nucleotides matching TRBD2. This CDR3 region has 19 residues. Germline loops: CDR1 LNHDA, CDR2 SQIVND (reference sequence). After removal of 9 bases from V and 0 bases from J, the junction contained 15 bases not matched to a gene. The CDR3 spells CASRITGTSGGPSSYEQYF. CDR3 coding DNA: TGTGCCAGCCGAATAACCGGGACTAGCGGGGGGCCGAGCTCCTACGAGCAGTACTTC.

This chain connects TRBV5-1 to TRBJ1-1; D is uncertain. The V end lost 0 bases, the J end lost 7 bases, and 10 bases lay between the germline ends. Germline values: CDR1 SGHRS, CDR2 YFSETQ. The CDR3 has 13 residues. CDR3 loop: CASSLVGSGEAFF. CDR3 coding DNA: TGCGCCAGCAGCTTGGTCGGTTCGGGTGAAGCTTTCTTT.

The chain combines TRBV12-3 or TRBV12-4 with TRBJ2-7; 8 nucleotides match TRBD1. J gave up 3 bases and V 5 bases, and 3 bases lay outside the gene matches. The CDR3 contains 13 residues. The CDR3: CASSTGTGYEQYF. DNA of the CDR3: TGTGCCAGCAGTACCGGGACAGGCTACGAGCAGTACTTC.

The V and J genes are TRBV28 and TRBJ2-5; 8 bases are a match to TRBD1. Germline-derived CDR1 and CDR2 are MDHEN and SYDVKM. This CDR3 has 16 residues. The ends lost 1 base at V and 5 bases at J; junction bases unmatched: 9. In DNA, the CDR3 is TGTGCCAGCAGTTTATCGGTAGCAGGGGGCAGGGAGACCCAGTACTTC. This codes for CASSLSVAGGRETQYF.

The CDR3 is CASSLLAGGPADTQYF. CDR3 bases: TGTGCCAGCAGCCTCCTGGCGGGGGGCCCCGCAGATACGCAGTATTTT. The chain has TRBV27 and TRBJ2-3, with 8 bases fitting TRBD2. This CDR3 has 16 residues. Germline V CDR1 and CDR2: MNHEY, SMNVEV (reference sequence). J lost 4 bases, V lost 6 bases, and 12 bases had no gene match.

The chain recombines TRBV6-5 with TRBJ2-7; TRBD1 agrees at 8 bases. CDR3 length: 13 residues. CDR1 and CDR2 from the germline V gene are MNHEY and SVGAGI. V lost 11 bases to trimming and J lost 3 bases; unmatched junction nucleotides: 9. The CDR3 reads CASSKDRDYEQYF. The CDR3 nucleotides read TGTGCCTCCAGTAAGGACAGGGACTACGAGCAGTACTTC.

The J gene is TRBJ2-1, the V gene TRBV3-1 (or the pseudogene TRBV3-2), with 15 bases aligning to TRBD2. This CDR3 has 16 amino acids. CDR1 and CDR2 from the germline V gene are LGHDT and YNNKEL (reference sequence). J lost 8 bases, V lost 3 bases, and 5 bases had no gene match. The CDR3 protein is CASSQRTSGGAHEQFF. The CDR3 nucleotides are TGTGCCAGCAGCCAGCGGACTAGCGGGGGGGCCCATGAGCAGTTCTTC.